Listed here are 26 T cell receptor beta chains from one sample, sequenced in a study of cytomegalovirus exposure and HLA in healthy donors. Researchers ran the PCR with 60 Vbeta and 13 Jbeta primers. Generated by immunoSEQ multiplex PCR, the TCRdb table keeps only in-frame clones and is missing some. This table holds tens of thousands of clones, 70% to 85% found once. The sequenced sample was PBMCs. These TCRs come from a woman aged 18-30 years in good health and CMV-seropositive.

This chain links TRBV6-6 with TRBJ2-4, with 10 bases lining up with TRBD2. After removal of 4 bases from V and 8 bases from J, the junction contained 8 bases not matched to a gene. The CDR3 is 15 amino acids. Per germline, CDR1 MNHNY and CDR2 SVGAGI (reference sequence). Here the CDR3 reads CASSSPSGSGDIQYF. DNA for the CDR3: TGTGCCAGCAGTTCCCCTAGCGGGAGCGGAGACATTCAGTACTTC.

This clone was seen just once. The V and J genes are TRBV7-8 and TRBJ2-7, with a possible D match to TRBD2 (6 bases). V dropped 0 bases and J dropped 3 bases, with 12 bases sitting between them. CDR1 is SGHVS, CDR2 FQNEAQ, per germline. CDR3 length: 15 residues. The CDR3 sequence: CASSLAEGTNYEQYF. Here the CDR3 DNA reads TGTGCCAGCAGCTTAGCGGAGGGCACGAACTACGAGCAGTACTTC.

This chain uses TRBV7-9 with TRBJ1-2; TRBD1 aligns across 9 bases. The CDR3 contains 16 residues. The germline V gene has CDR1 SEHNR and CDR2 FQNEAQ (reference sequence). J was trimmed by 7 bases and V by 3 bases; bases with no gene match: 12. DNA for the CDR3: TGTGCCAGCAGCTTGATCCCCACCACAGGGGGCGCTGGCTACACCTTC. Protein sequence: CASSLIPTTGGAGYTF.

CDR3 sequence: CASSLPRVPYEQYF. CDR3 nucleotide sequence: TGTGCCAGCAGTTTACCCCGTGTCCCCTACGAGCAGTACTTC. The rearrangement joins TRBV28 to TRBJ2-7; D is ambiguous. V shed 2 bases and J shed 2 bases, with 10 bases lying between them. The CDR3 has 14 residues. In germline, CDR1 is MDHEN, CDR2 SYDVKM.

The CDR3 bases are TGTGCCAGCAGCCCCCCCGGCTCACAGGGCTACGAGCAGTACTTC. Encoded protein: CASSPPGSQGYEQYF. J is TRBJ2-7 and V is TRBV11-1, with a tentative D call TRBD1 (6 bases). V was pared by 5 bases and J by 3 bases, with 17 bases between. Germline V CDR1 and CDR2: SGHAT, FQDESV (reference sequence). There are 15 residues in the CDR3.

This chain joins TRBV18 and TRBJ2-5; 7 bases align to TRBD2. Unmatched junction bases numbered 11, after V lost 6 bases and J lost 1 base. Germline values: CDR1 KGHSH, CDR2 LQKENI. CDR3 size: 16 residues. CDR3 residues: CASSRDRSGGQETQYF. In DNA, the CDR3 is TGTGCCAGCTCCCGGGACCGTTCGGGGGGCCAAGAGACCCAGTACTTC. Full variable domain (missing parts from reference TRBV18 and TRBJ2-5): NAGVMQNPRHLVRRRGQEARLRCSPMKGHSHVYWYRQLPEEGLKFMVYLQKENIIDESGMPKERFSAEFPKEGPSILRIQQVVRGDSAAYFCASSRDRSGGQETQYFGPGTRLLVL.

The rearrangement links TRBV28 to TRBJ2-1; 11 positions agree with TRBD2. After removal of 5 bases from V and 6 bases from J, the junction contained 9 bases not matched to a gene. The CDR3 spans 16 residues. From germline, CDR1 is MDHEN and CDR2 SYDVKM. The chain's CDR3 is CASSPGTSGDVNEQFF. DNA of the CDR3: TGTGCCAGCAGTCCCGGGACTAGCGGAGACGTCAATGAGCAGTTCTTC.

This sequence joins TRBV7-2 and TRBJ2-3, with D maybe TRBD1 (7 bases). The CDR3 is made up of 18 amino acids. Deletions cut 5 bases from V and 2 bases from J, with 23 bases between. In germline, CDR1 is SGHTA, CDR2 FQGNSA. Written as DNA, the CDR3 is TGTGCCAGCAGCCTAACCCTTGCGGGACAGACCTACACAGATACGCAGTATTTT. It is translated as CASSLTLAGQTYTDTQYF.

The V and J genes are TRBV9 and TRBJ1-1; D ambiguous. The V gene's germline CDR1 is SGDLS and CDR2 YYNGEE. The CDR3 consists of 15 residues. The V gene lost 0 bases and the J gene lost 6 bases, with 15 bases spanning the gap. CDR3 DNA sequence: TGTGCCAGCAGCGTAGGAGCGGGAGCGGGCGCTGAAGCTTTCTTT. This codes for CASSVGAGAGAEAFF. Supplemented by reference TRBV9 and TRBJ1-1, the full variable domain reads DSGVTQTPKHLITATGQRVTLRCSPRSGDLSVYWYQQSLDQGLQFLIQYYNGEERAKGNILERFSAQQFPDLHSELNLSSLELGDSALYFCASSVGAGAGAEAFFGQGTRLTVV.

This chain joins TRBV25-1 and TRBJ2-7; possible D gene TRBD1, 5 bases. Germline lookup yields CDR1 MGHDK and CDR2 SYGVNS. The CDR3 spans 13 residues. V was pared by 5 bases and J by 2 bases, with 10 bases between. DNA of the CDR3: TGTGCCAGCAGTTTGGTGGGGCCCTACGAGCAGTACTTC. It encodes CASSLVGPYEQYF.

This sequence joins TRBV12-5 and TRBJ1-4; D gene uncertain. Germline V gene data show CDR1 as LGHNT and CDR2 as FRNRAP. V dropped 3 bases and J dropped 0 bases, with 14 bases sitting between them. This CDR3 is 17 amino acids long. In DNA form, the CDR3 reads TGTGCTAGTGGTTTTAGGCGGGAGCCAGCAACTAATGAAAAACTGTTTTTT. Its protein product is CASGFRREPATNEKLFF.

The V and J genes are TRBV27 and TRBJ1-2; the D gene is possibly TRBD1 (5 bases). Deletions cut 8 bases from V and 5 bases from J, with 21 bases between. The CDR3 has 15 residues. Germline assignment: CDR1 MNHEY and CDR2 SMNVEV (reference sequence). The DNA for the CDR3 is TGTGCCAGCGGACGTTTAGGGTCAGGGAAGTATGGCTACACCTTC. As protein: CASGRLGSGKYGYTF.

The V call is TRBV7-9, the J call TRBJ2-6, with 7 bases matching TRBD1. Unmatched junction bases numbered 3, after V lost 5 bases and J lost 2 bases. Per the germline V gene, CDR1 is SEHNR and CDR2 is FQNEAQ (reference sequence). The CDR3 extends over 15 amino acids. CDR3 in amino acids: CASSPTGPGANVLTF. CDR3 in DNA: TGTGCCAGCAGCCCGACAGGGCCTGGGGCCAACGTCCTGACTTTC.

This chain joins TRBV18 and TRBJ2-2; 11 bases fit TRBD1. J lost 0 bases, V lost 3 bases, and 0 bases had no gene match. The CDR3 covers 16 residues. Germline CDR1 reads KGHSH; CDR2 reads LQKENI. The CDR3: CASSPGQGANTGELFF. CDR3 bases: TGTGCCAGCTCACCGGGACAGGGGGCGAACACCGGGGAGCTGTTTTTT.

The chain carries TRBV2 and TRBJ1-1; D may be TRBD1 (5 bases). The CDR3 is made up of 13 amino acids. V dropped 8 bases and J dropped 4 bases, with 14 bases sitting between them. Germline V CDR1 and CDR2: SNHLY, FYNNEI. This chain's CDR3 is CASSIGGSTEAFF. CDR3 bases: TGTGCCAGCTCTATCGGGGGGTCCACTGAAGCTTTCTTT.

Note on this clone: The CDR3 ends on some other residue instead of the conserved phenylalanine or tryptophan, so this is likely a read error. The chain combines TRBV6-1 with TRBJ1-2; a weak D match, TRBD1 (6 bases). The CDR3 totals 12 residues. Deletions cut 4 bases from V and 4 bases from J, with 7 bases between. The V gene's germline CDR1 is MNHNS and CDR2 SASEGT. As DNA, the CDR3 is TGTGCCAGCAGTGGAGGGGGCTATGGCTACACCCTC. It specifies CASSGGGYGYTL.

The chain links TRBV15 to TRBJ2-1; 9 nucleotides line up with TRBD2. Germline values: CDR1 LNHNV, CDR2 YYDKDF (reference sequence). The CDR3 totals 15 residues. V shed 0 bases and J 5 bases; nucleotides not matched to a gene: 2. In nucleotides, the CDR3 is TGTGCCACCAGCAGAGACCCTAGCGGGGACAATGAGCAGTTCTTC. Amino acid sequence: CATSRDPSGDNEQFF.

The rearrangement joins TRBV5-1 to TRBJ1-2; TRBD1 matches 11 bases. Germline V gene data show CDR1 as SGHRS and CDR2 as YFSETQ. Trimming cost V 3 bases and J 3 bases; bases outside gene matches: 7. This CDR3 has 16 amino acids. CDR3 sequence (DNA): TGCGCCAGCAGCTATTCACCGGGACAGGGGGACTATGGCTACACCTTC. Encoded protein: CASSYSPGQGDYGYTF.

The chain is built from TRBV7-9 and TRBJ2-7, with D possibly TRBD1 on 6 matching bases. Trimming removed 5 bases at V and 3 bases at J, with 11 bases between. Germline V gene sequence: CDR1 SEHNR, CDR2 FQNEAQ (reference sequence). The CDR3 is made up of 13 amino acids. The CDR3 DNA sequence: TGTGCCAGCAGCGTCAAACAGGGCTACGAGCAGTACTTC. Translation gives CASSVKQGYEQYF. The complete variable domain, with remaining parts taken from reference TRBV7-9 and TRBJ2-7, reads DTGVSQNPRHKITKRGQNVTFRCDPISEHNRLYWYRQTLGQGPEFLTYFQNEAQLEKSRLLSDRFSAERPKGSFSTLEIQRTEQGDSAMYLCASSVKQGYEQYFGPGTRLTVT.

The rearrangement links TRBV5-1 to TRBJ2-2; 7 bases agree with TRBD1. CDR1 SGHRS and CDR2 YFSETQ come from the germline V gene. CDR3 length: 12 amino acids. The junction had 1 base not matched to a gene; V was cut back by 4 bases and J by 7 bases. CDR3 bases: TGCGCCAGCAGCAACAGGGGCGGGGAGCTGTTTTTT. Its protein is CASSNRGGELFF. Variable domain in full (rest from reference TRBV5-1 and TRBJ2-2): KAGVTQTPRYLIKTRGQQVTLSCSPISGHRSVSWYQQTPGQGLQFLFEYFSETQRNKGNFPGRFSGRQFSNSRSEMNVSTLELGDSALYLCASSNRGGELFFGEGSRLTVL.

The chain carries TRBV18 and TRBJ2-7, with 10 bases identical to TRBD2. The germline CDR1 and CDR2 sequences are KGHSH and LQKENI. V was pared by 4 bases and J by 5 bases, with 5 bases of the junction left unmatched. This CDR3 has 14 amino acids. CDR3 in amino acids: CASSQTSGDNEQYF. In DNA, the CDR3 is TGTGCCAGCTCACAAACTAGCGGGGATAACGAGCAGTACTTC.

J is TRBJ2-7 and V is TRBV28; weak D call: TRBD1 (5 bases). CDR3 length: 15 residues. V was pared by 4 bases and J by 0 bases, with 13 bases between. Germline V gene sequence: CDR1 MDHEN, CDR2 SYDVKM. In DNA form, the CDR3 reads TGTGCCAGCAGTTCTACAGGCCCCCTCTCCTACGAGCAGTACTTC. This gives the protein CASSSTGPLSYEQYF.

V usage is TRBV29-1 and J usage is TRBJ2-1, with D perhaps TRBD2 (6 bases). Between the trimmed V and J ends, which lost 4 bases and 1 base, there was a span of 11 bases. The CDR3 has 14 amino acids. Per the germline V gene, CDR1 is SQVTM and CDR2 is ANQGSEA. CDR3 nucleotides: TGCAGCGTTGGGGGAGGTGGGTCCTACAATGAGCAGTTCTTC. It codes for CSVGGGGSYNEQFF.

This clone was counted between two and nine times. The chain couples TRBV5-4 to TRBJ2-7; 7 bases match TRBD2. In germline, CDR1 is SGHNT, CDR2 YYREEE (reference sequence). This CDR3 is 15 amino acids long. The V segment lost 4 bases and the J segment 3 bases; nucleotides outside the gene matches: 10. The CDR3 spells CASSVSGKGVYEQYF. The CDR3 nucleotides read TGTGCCAGCAGCGTAAGCGGGAAAGGGGTCTACGAGCAGTACTTC.

The chain couples TRBV30 to TRBJ2-5; D possibly corresponds to TRBD1 (6 bases). The CDR3 runs to 13 residues. V dropped 5 bases and J dropped 3 bases, with 13 bases sitting between them. Germline CDR1 is GTSNPN and CDR2 is SVGIG (reference sequence). Written as DNA, the CDR3 is TGTGCCTGGGGGCCGACAGGAAAAGAGACCCAGTACTTC. This codes for CAWGPTGKETQYF.

The chain recombines TRBV29-1 with TRBJ1-1; D call uncertain. The CDR3 has 11 amino acids. Germline V gene data show CDR1 as SQVTM and CDR2 as ANQGSEA. Trimming removed 1 base from V and 4 bases from J, with 4 bases in between. The DNA of the CDR3 is TGCAGCGTTGAAGGGCCCACTGAAGCTTTCTTT. Encoded protein: CSVEGPTEAFF.